The clone carrying this T cell receptor beta chain has a count of ten or more. This specimen comes from a study of response to subunit inactivated influenza vaccine. This CDR3 is 15 amino acids long. J was trimmed by 0 bases and V by 2 bases; bases with no gene match: 1. CDR1 LGHNA and CDR2 YSLEER come from the germline V gene. TCRdb used MiXCR to reprocess the RT-PCR reads, holding one entry per CDR3 protein. The sample consists of about 520,000 distinct CDR3 sequences, 7.2% of them appearing once. The sample in question was PBMCs from blood, obtained less than 30 months after vaccination. The source is a man aged 45 to 75 who received an inactivated influenza vaccine. The genes are TRBV4-3 and TRBJ2-1, with 7 bases that match TRBD2. DNA for the CDR3: TGCGCCAGCAGCCAAAGCGGGGCCTCCTACAATGAGCAGTTCTTC. Its protein is CASSQSGASYNEQFF.